This is a list of T cell receptor beta chains from one sample in a study of cytomegalovirus exposure and HLA in healthy donors. Sequencing used immunoSEQ multiplex PCR; TCRdb keeps in-frame clones, though not all of them. The data show 150,000 to 200,000 clones, around two thirds seen once. Sequencing was performed on PBMCs. The receptors derive from a man aged 30-40 years in good health and CMV-seropositive. Each CDR3 is given with its conserved first and last residue. The D gene is left open where the match is weak. The listing skips clone size in some rows; elsewhere it reads once, few, many or a size class.

CASAHRGKRSRDYGYTF	TGTGCCAGCGCCCACAGGGGTAAACGGTCCAGGGACTATGGCTACACCTTC	TRBJ1-2	TRBD1	TRBV28	.
CASSNLAGAFWDEQFF	TGTGCCAGCAGCAACCTAGCGGGAGCCTTCTGGGATGAGCAGTTCTTC	TRBJ2-1	.	TRBV21-1	few
CASSEADLSREQYF	TGTGCCAGCAGTGAAGCGGACCTCTCGCGGGAGCAGTACTTC	TRBJ2-5	TRBD2	TRBV2	.
CASSAATGVNRGLNYGYTF	TGCGCCAGTAGTGCAGCGACAGGGGTTAATCGTGGTTTGAACTATGGCTACACCTTC	TRBJ1-2	TRBD1	TRBV10-2	few
CASSKRRRDYGYTF	TGTGCCAGCAGCAAGCGTCGCAGGGACTATGGCTACACCTTC	TRBJ1-2	.	TRBV21-1	.
CASSDSGGSADTQYF	TGTGCCAGCAGTGACTCGGGCGGGAGCGCAGATACGCAGTATTTT	TRBJ2-3	TRBD2	TRBV6-4	.
CASRLAGHEQYF	TGTGCCAGCAGGCTGGCGGGGCACGAGCAGTACTTC	TRBJ2-7	.	TRBV28	.
CASSNLAEPISYNEQFF	TGTGCCAGCAGCAACCTAGCGGAGCCCATCTCCTACAATGAGCAGTTCTTC	TRBJ2-1	.	TRBV21-1	.
CASSGPTGPYSSYEQYF	TGTGCCAGCAGCGGACCAACAGGGCCTTACAGCTCCTACGAGCAGTACTTC	TRBJ2-7	.	TRBV9	.
CAWVGQSVGEQYF	TGTGCCTGGGTCGGACAGTCAGTGGGCGAGCAGTACTTC	TRBJ2-7	.	TRBV30	few
CAREPSQETQYF	TGTGCGAGGGAGCCATCTCAAGAGACCCAGTACTTC	TRBJ2-5	.	TRBV14	.
CASSNDPGSEAFF	TGTGCCAGCAGTAACGACCCGGGTAGTGAAGCTTTCTTT	TRBJ1-1	.	TRBV6-5	few
CASRERTGTSNYGYTF	TGCGCCAGCAGGGAACGGACAGGGACATCTAACTATGGCTACACCTTC	TRBJ1-2	TRBD1	TRBV10-2	.
CASSLSRIGVEPQHF	TGTGCCAGCAGCTTAAGTCGCATCGGAGTTGAGCCCCAGCATTTT	TRBJ1-5	.	TRBV7-9	.
CASSQERGGYTF	TGTGCCAGCAGCCAAGAACGAGGTGGCTACACCTTC	TRBJ1-2	.	TRBV14	once